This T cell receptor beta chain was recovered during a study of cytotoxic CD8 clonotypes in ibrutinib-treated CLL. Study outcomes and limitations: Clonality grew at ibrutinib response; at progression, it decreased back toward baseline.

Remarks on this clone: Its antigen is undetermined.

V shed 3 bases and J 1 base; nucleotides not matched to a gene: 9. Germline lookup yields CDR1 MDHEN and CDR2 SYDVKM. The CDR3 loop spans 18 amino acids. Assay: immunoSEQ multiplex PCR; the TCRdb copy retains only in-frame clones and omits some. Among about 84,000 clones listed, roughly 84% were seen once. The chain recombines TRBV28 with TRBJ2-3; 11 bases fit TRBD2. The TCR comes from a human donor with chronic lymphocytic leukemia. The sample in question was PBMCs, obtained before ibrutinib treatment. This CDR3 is CASSFPLSGRAGTDTQYF. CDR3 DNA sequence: TGTGCCAGCAGTTTCCCTCTTAGCGGGAGGGCGGGCACAGATACGCAGTATTTT.